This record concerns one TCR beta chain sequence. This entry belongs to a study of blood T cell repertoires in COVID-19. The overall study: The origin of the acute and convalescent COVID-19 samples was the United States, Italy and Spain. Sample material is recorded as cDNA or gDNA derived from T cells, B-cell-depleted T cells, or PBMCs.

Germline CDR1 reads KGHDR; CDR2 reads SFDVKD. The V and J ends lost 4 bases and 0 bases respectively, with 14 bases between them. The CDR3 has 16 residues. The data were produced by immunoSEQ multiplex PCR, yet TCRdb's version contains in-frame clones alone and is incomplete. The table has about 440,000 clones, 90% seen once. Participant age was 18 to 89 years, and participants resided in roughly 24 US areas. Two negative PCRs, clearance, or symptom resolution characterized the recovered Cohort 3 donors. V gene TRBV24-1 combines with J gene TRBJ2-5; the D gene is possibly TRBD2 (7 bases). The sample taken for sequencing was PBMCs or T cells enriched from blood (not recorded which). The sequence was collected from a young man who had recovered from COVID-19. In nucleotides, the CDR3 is TGTGCCACCAGTGACCCCCGGGGGGCGAACCAAGAGACCCAGTACTTC. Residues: CATSDPRGANQETQYF.